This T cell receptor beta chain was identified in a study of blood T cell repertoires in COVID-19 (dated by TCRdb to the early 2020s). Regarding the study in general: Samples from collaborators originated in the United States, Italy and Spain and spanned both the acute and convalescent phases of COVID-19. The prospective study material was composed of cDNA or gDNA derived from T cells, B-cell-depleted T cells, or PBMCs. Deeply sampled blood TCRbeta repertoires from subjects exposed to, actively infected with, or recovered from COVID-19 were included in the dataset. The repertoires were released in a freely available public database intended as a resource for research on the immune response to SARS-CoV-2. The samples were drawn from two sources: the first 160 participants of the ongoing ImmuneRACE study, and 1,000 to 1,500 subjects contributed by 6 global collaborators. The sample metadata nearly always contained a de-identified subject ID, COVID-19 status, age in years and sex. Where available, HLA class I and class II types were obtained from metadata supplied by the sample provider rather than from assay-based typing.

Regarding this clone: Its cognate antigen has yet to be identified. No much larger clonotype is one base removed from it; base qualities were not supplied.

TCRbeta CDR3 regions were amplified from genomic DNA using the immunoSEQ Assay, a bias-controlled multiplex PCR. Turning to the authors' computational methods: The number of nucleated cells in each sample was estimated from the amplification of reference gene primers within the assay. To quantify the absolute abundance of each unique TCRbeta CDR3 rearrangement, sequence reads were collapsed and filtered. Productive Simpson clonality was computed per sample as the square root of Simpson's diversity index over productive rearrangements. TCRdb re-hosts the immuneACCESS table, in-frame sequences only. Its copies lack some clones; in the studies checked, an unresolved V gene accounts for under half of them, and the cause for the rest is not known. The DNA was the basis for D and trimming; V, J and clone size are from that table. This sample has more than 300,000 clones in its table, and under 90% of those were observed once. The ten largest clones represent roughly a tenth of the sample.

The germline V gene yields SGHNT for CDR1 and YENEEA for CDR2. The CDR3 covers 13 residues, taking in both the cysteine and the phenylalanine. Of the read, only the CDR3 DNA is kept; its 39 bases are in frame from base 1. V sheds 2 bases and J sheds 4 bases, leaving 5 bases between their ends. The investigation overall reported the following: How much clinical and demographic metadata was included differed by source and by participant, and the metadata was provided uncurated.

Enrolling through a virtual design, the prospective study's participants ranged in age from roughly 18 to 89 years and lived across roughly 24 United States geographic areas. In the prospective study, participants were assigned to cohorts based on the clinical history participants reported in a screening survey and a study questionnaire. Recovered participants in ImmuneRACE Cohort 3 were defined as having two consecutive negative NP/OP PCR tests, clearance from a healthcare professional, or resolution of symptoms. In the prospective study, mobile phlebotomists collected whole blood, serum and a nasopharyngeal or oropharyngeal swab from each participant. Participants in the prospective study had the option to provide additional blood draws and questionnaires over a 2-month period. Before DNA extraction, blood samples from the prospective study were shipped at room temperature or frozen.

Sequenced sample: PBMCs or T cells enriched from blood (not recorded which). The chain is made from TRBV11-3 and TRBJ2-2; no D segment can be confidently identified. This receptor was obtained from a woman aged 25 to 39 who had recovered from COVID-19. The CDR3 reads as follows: CASSLYSTGELFF. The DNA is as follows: TGTGCCAGCAGCTTATACAGCACCGGGGAGCTGTTTTTT.